This T cell receptor beta chain was obtained from a study of control samples from healthy donors and cancer patients. Germline V gene sequence: CDR1 SGDLS, CDR2 YYNGEE. J gave up 7 bases and V 3 bases, and 27 bases lay outside the gene matches. This CDR3 has 21 amino acids. This table comes from immunoSEQ multiplex PCR, and its TCRdb copy is limited to in-frame clones, with some not included. The sample includes around 150,000 clones, approximately 91% of them seen just once. The V and J genes are TRBV9 and TRBJ2-3; 9 nucleotides line up with TRBD2. Sequencing input: blood. The TCR comes from a man aged 30 to 39 in good health. CDR3 residues: CASSETNSGLATPGRLNTQYF. DNA of the CDR3: TGTGCCAGCAGCGAAACTAACTCGGGACTAGCTACTCCCGGACGGTTGAATACGCAGTATTTT.